Sequencing of this T cell receptor (beta chain) was carried out in a study of naive and memory T cell subsets. Both TRBC1 and TRBC2 were covered by a beta constant-region primer of two equimolar oligonucleotides. Ligated cDNA was amplified by four rounds of PCR with nested alpha and beta constant-region primers and SP2. TCRdb re-analysed the UMI-ligation and nested PCR reads in MiXCR, keeping a single row per CDR3 protein. The data contain 9,500 to 10,000 distinct CDR3 sequences, around 5.6% of them singletons. CDR1 and CDR2 (germline): SGHAT, FQNNGV. Trimming at V came to 1 base and at J to 5 bases, leaving 13 bases not matched to a gene. The CDR3 has 17 residues. EMRA cells were CD45RA+CD27-, and effector memory cells CD45RA-CD27-.

The clonotype comes from a human donor in good health. Sequenced material: CD4+ TEMRA cells from blood. Stated subset: effector memory re-expressing CD45RA, CD45RA+ CD27-. This chain links TRBV11-2 with TRBJ2-5, with 7 bases fitting TRBD1. The CDR3 sequence: CASSLGTGPQGRETQYF. The CDR3 nucleotides are TGTGCCAGCAGCTTAGGGACAGGTCCCCAGGGGCGGGAGACCCAGTACTTC.